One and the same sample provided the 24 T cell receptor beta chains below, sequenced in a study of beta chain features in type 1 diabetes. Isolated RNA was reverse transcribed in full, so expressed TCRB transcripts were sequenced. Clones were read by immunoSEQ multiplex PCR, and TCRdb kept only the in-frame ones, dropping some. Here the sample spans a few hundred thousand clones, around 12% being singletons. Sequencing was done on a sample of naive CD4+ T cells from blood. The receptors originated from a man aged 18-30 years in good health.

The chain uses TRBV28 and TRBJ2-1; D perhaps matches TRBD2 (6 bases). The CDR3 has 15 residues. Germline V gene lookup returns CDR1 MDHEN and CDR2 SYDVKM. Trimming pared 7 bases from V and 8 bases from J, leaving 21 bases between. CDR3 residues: CASTSAGAGGDEQFF. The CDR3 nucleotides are TGTGCCAGCACCTCCGCCGGGGCCGGGGGAGATGAGCAGTTCTTC. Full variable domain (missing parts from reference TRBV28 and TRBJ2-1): DVKVTQSSRYLVKRTGEKVFLECVQDMDHENMFWYRQDPGLGLRLIYFSYDVKMKEKGDIPEGYSVSREKKERFSLILESASTNQTSMYLCASTSAGAGGDEQFFGPGTRLTVL.

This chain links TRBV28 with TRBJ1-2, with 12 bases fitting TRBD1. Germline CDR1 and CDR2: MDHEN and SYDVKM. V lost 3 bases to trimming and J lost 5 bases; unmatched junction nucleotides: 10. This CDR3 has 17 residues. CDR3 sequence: CASSFPGQGASGYGYTF. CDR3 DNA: TGTGCCAGCAGTTTCCCGGGACAGGGGGCGAGTGGGTATGGCTACACCTTC.

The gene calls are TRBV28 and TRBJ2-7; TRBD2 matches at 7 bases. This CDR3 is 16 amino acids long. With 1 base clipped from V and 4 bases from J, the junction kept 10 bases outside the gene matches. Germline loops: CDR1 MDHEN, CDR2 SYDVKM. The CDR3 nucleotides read TGTGCCAGCAGTTTATCGGAGGGAGGGCCCAGATACGAGCAGTACTTC. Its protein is CASSLSEGGPRYEQYF.

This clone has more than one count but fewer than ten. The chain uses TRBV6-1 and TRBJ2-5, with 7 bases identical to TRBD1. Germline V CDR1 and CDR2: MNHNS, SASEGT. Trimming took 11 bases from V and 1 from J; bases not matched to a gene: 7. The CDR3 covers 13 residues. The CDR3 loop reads CAGKTGLQETQYF. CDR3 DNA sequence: TGTGCCGGCAAGACAGGGCTCCAAGAGACCCAGTACTTC.

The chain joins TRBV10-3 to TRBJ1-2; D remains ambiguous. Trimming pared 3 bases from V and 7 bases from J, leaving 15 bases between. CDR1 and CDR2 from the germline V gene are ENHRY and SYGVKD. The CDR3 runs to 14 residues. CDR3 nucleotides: TGTGCCATCAGTGACTCTACCACCTCGGTTGGCTACACCTTC. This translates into CAISDSTTSVGYTF.

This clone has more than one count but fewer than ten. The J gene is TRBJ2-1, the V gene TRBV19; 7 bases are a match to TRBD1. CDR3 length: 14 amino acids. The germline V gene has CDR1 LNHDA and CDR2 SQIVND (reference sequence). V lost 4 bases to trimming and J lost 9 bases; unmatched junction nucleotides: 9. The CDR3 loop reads CASSNDRVSSEQFF. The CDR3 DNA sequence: TGTGCCAGTAGTAACGACAGGGTCTCCTCTGAGCAGTTCTTC. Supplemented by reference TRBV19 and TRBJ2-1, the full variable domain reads DGGITQSPKYLFRKEGQNVTLSCEQNLNHDAMYWYRQDPGQGLRLIYYSQIVNDFQKGDIAEGYSVSREKKESFPLTVTSAQKNPTAFYLCASSNDRVSSEQFFGPGTRLTVL.

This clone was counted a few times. Here the CDR3 DNA reads TGCAGCGTTTGGGGCGGACTACCCTCCTACGAGCAGTACTTC. As protein: CSVWGGLPSYEQYF. The chain is built from TRBV29-1 and TRBJ2-7; a weak D match, TRBD2 (6 bases). Germline CDR1 reads SQVTM; CDR2 reads ANQGSEA. Trimming left V 5 bases short and J 0 bases short, with 14 bases between. The CDR3 covers 14 residues.

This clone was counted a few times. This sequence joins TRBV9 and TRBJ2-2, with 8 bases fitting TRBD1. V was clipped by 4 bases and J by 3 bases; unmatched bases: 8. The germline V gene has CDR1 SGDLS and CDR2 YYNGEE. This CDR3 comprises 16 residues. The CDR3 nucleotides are TGTGCCAGCAGCTCCTCGACAGGGGCTTACACCGGGGAGCTGTTTTTT. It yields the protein CASSSSTGAYTGELFF.

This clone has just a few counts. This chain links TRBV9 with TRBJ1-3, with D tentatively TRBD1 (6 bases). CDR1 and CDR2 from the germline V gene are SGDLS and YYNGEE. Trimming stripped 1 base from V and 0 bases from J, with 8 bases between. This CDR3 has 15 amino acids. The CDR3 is CASSVLGGSGNTIYF. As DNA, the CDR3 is TGTGCCAGCAGCGTACTAGGGGGCTCTGGAAACACCATATATTTT.

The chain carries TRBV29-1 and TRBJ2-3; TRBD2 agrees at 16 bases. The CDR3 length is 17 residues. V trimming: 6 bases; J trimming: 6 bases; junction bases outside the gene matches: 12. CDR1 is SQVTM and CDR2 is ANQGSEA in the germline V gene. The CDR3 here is CSVGGLAGGRLWDTQYF. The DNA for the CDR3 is TGCAGCGTGGGGGGACTAGCGGGAGGGCGGTTGTGGGATACGCAGTATTTT.

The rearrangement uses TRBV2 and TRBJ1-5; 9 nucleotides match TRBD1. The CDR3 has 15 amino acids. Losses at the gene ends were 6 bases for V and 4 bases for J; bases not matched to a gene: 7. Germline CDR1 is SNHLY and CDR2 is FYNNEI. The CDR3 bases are TGTGCCAGCAGAGCCGGGACAGGGATTAATCAGCCCCAGCATTTT. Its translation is CASRAGTGINQPQHF.

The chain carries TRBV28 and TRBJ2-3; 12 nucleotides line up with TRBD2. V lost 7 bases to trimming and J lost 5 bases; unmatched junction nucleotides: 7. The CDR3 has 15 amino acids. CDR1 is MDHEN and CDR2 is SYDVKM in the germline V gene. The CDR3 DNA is TGTGCCAGCACCTGGCCTAGCGGGGGGGTAGATACGCAGTATTTT. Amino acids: CASTWPSGGVDTQYF. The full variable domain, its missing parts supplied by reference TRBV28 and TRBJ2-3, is DVKVTQSSRYLVKRTGEKVFLECVQDMDHENMFWYRQDPGLGLRLIYFSYDVKMKEKGDIPEGYSVSREKKERFSLILESASTNQTSMYLCASTWPSGGVDTQYFGPGTRLTVL.

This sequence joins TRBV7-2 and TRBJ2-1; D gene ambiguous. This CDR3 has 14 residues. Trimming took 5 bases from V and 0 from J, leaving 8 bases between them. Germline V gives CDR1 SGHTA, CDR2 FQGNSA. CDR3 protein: CASSPWSSYNEQFF. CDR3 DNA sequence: TGTGCCAGCAGCCCCTGGAGCTCCTACAATGAGCAGTTCTTC. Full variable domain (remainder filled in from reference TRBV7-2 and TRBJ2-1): GAGVSQSPSNKVTEKGKDVELRCDPISGHTALYWYRQSLGQGLEFLIYFQGNSAPDKSGLPSDRFSAERTGGSVSTLTIQRTQQEDSAVYLCASSPWSSYNEQFFGPGTRLTVL.

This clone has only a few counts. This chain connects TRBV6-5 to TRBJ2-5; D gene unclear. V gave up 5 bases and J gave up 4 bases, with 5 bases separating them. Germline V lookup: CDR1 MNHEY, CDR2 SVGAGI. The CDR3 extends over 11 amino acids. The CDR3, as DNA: TGTGCCAGCAGTGTTCGAGAGACCCAGTACTTC. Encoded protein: CASSVRETQYF.

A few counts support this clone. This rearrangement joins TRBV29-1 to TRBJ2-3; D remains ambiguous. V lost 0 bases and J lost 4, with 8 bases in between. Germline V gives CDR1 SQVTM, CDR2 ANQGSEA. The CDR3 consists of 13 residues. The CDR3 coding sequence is TGCAGCGTTGAAGATCCGGGTTCAGATACGCAGTATTTT. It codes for CSVEDPGSDTQYF.

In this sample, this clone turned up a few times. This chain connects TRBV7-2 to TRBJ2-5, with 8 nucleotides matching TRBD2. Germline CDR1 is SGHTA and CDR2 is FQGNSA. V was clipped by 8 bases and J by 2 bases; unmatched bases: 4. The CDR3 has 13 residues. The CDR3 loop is CASLTSVQETQYF. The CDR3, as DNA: TGTGCCAGCTTGACTAGCGTACAAGAGACCCAGTACTTC.

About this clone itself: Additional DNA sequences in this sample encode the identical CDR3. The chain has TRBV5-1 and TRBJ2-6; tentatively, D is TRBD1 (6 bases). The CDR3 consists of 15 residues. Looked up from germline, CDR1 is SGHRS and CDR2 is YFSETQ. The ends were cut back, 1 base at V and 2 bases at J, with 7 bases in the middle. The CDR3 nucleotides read TGCGCCAGCAGCTTGACAGGGACTGGGGCCAACGTCCTGACTTTC. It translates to CASSLTGTGANVLTF.

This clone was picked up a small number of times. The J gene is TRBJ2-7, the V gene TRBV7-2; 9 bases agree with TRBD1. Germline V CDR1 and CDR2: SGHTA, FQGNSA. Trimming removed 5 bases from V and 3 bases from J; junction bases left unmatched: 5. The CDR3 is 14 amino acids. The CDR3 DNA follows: TGTGCCAGCAGCCCCCGGACAGGGGACTACGAGCAGTACTTC. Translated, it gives CASSPRTGDYEQYF.

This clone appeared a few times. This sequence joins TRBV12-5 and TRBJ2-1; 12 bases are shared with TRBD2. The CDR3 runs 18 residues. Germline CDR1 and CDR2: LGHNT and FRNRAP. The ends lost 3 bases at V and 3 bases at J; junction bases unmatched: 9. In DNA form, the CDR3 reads TGTGCTAGTGGTTTCTCCGGGACTAGCGGGCAGGTCTACAATGAGCAGTTCTTC. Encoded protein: CASGFSGTSGQVYNEQFF.

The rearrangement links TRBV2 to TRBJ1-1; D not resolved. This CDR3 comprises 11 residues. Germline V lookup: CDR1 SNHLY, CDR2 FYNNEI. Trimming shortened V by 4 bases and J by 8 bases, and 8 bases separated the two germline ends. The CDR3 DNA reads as TGTGCCAGCAGTGGGTACAGCGAAGCTTTCTTT. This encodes CASSGYSEAFF.

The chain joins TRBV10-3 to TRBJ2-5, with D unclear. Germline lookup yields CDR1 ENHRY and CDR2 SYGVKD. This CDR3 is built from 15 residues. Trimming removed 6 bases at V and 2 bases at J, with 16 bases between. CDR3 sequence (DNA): TGTGCCATCAGCCGGAACGTGGGCCGGCAAGAGACCCAGTACTTC. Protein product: CAISRNVGRQETQYF.

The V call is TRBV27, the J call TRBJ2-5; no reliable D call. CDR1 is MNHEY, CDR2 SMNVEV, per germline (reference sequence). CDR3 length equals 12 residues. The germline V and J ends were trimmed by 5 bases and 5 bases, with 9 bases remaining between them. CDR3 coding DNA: TGTGCCAGCAGTCGCAGCAGGGAGACCCAGTACTTC. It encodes CASSRSRETQYF.

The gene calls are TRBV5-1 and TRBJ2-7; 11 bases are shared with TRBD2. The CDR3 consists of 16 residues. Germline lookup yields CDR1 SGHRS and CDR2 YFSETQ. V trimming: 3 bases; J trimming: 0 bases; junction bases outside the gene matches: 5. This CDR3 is CASSSSGGLSSYEQYF. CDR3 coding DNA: TGCGCCAGCAGCTCTAGCGGGGGGCTAAGCTCCTACGAGCAGTACTTC.

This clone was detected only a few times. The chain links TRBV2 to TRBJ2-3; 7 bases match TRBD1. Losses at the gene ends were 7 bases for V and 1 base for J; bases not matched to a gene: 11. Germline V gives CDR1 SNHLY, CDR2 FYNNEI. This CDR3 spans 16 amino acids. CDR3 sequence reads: CASTRDSGSGTDTQYF. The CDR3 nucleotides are TGTGCCAGCACCCGGGACAGCGGTAGTGGCACAGATACGCAGTATTTT.